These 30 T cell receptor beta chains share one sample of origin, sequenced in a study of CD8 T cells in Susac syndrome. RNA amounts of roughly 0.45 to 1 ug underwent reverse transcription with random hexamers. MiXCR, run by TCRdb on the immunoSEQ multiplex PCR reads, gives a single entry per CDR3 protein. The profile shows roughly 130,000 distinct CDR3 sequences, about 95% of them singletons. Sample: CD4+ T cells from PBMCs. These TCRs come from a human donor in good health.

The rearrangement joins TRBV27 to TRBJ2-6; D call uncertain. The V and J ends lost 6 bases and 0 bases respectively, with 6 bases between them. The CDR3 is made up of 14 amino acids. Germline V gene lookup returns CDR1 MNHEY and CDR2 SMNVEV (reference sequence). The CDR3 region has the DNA TGTGCCAGCAGGCCTCTCTCTGGGGCCAACGTCCTGACTTTC. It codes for CASRPLSGANVLTF.

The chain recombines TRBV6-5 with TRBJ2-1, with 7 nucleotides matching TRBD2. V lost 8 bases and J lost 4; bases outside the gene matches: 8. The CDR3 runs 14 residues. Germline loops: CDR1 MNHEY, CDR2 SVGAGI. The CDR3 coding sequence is TGTGCCAGCGGCCGGGCTAGCGGTTACAATGAGCAGTTCTTC. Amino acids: CASGRASGYNEQFF.

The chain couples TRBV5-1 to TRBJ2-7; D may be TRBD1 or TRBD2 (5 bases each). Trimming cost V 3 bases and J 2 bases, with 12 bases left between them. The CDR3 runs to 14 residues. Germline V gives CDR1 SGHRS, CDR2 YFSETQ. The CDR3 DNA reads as TGCGCCAGCAGCTCGTCCGGGACCACCTACGAGCAGTACTTC. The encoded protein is CASSSSGTTYEQYF.

The CDR3 loop is CASSRREARDIQYF. CDR3 nucleotide sequence: TGCGCCAGCAGCCGACGGGAGGCAAGAGACATTCAGTACTTC. V usage is TRBV5-1 and J usage is TRBJ2-4; 7 bases align to TRBD2. V lost 4 bases, J lost 8 bases, and 9 bases stayed unmatched. Germline V gene lookup returns CDR1 SGHRS and CDR2 YFSETQ. This CDR3 contains 14 residues.

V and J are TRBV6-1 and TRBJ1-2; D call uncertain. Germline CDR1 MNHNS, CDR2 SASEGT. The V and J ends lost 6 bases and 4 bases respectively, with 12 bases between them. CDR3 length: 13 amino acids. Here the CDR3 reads CASSPRPSYGYTF. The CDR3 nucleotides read TGTGCCAGCAGCCCTAGACCGTCCTATGGCTACACCTTC.

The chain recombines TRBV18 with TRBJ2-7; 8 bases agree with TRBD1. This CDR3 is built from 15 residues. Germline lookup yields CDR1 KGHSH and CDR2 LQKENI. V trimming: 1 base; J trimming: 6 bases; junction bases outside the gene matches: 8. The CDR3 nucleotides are TGTGCCAGCTCACCACAGGCAGGGGGCTTATCCGAGCAGTACTTC. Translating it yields CASSPQAGGLSEQYF.

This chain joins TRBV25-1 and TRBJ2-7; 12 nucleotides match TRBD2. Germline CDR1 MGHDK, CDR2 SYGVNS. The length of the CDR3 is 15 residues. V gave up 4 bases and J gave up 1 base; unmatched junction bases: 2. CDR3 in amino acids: CASSALAGGSYEQYF. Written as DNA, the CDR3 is TGTGCCAGCAGTGCCCTAGCGGGAGGGTCCTACGAGCAGTACTTC.

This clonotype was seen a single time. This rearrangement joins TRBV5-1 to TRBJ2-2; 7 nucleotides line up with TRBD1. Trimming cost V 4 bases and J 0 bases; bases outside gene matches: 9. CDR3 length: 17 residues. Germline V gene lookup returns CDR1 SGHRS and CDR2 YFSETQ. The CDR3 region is CASSLHRGQANTGELFF. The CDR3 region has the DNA TGCGCCAGCAGCCTTCACAGGGGACAAGCGAACACCGGGGAGCTGTTTTTT.

The CDR3 reads CASSLAQRAPYEQYF. The CDR3 region has the DNA TGTGCCAGCAGTTTAGCCCAGCGGGCGCCCTACGAGCAGTACTTC. This sequence joins TRBV6-5 and TRBJ2-7, with a weak D call TRBD2 (6 bases). CDR1 and CDR2 (germline): MNHEY, SVGAGI. The ends were cut back, 4 bases at V and 2 bases at J, with 15 bases in the middle. CDR3 length: 15 residues.

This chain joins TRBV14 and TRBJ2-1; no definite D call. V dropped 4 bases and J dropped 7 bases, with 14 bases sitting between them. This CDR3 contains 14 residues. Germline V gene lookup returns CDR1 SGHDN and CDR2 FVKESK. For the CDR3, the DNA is TGTGCCAGCAGCCCTCCAGGCCTTCGGAATGAGCAGTTCTTC. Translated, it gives CASSPPGLRNEQFF.

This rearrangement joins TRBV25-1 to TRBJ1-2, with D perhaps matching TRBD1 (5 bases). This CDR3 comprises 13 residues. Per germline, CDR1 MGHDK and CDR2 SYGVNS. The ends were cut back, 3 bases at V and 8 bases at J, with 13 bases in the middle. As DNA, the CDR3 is TGTGCCAGCAGTGATTGGGGCGGAGTGGGCTACACCTTC. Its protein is CASSDWGGVGYTF.

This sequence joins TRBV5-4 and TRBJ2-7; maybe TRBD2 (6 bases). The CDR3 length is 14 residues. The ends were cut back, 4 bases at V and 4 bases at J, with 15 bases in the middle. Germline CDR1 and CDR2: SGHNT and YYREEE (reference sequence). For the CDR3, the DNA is TGTGCCAGCAGCCCGGGGGACTCGGGATACGAGCAGTACTTC. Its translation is CASSPGDSGYEQYF. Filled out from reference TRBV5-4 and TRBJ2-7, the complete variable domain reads ETGVTQSPTHLIKTRGQQVTLRCSSQSGHNTVSWYQQALGQGPQFIFQYYREEENGRGNFPPRFSGLQFPNYSSELNVNALELDDSALYLCASSPGDSGYEQYFGPGTRLTVT.

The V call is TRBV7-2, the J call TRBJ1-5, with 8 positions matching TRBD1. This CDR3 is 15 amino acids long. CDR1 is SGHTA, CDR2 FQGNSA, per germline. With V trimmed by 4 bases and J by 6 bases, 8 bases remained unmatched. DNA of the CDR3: TGTGCCAGCAGCTCCCGACAGGGGCAAGGTCAGCCCCAGCATTTT. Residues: CASSSRQGQGQPQHF. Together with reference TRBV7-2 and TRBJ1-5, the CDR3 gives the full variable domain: GAGVSQSPSNKVTEKGKDVELRCDPISGHTALYWYRQSLGQGLEFLIYFQGNSAPDKSGLPSDRFSAERTGGSVSTLTIQRTQQEDSAVYLCASSSRQGQGQPQHFGDGTRLSIL.

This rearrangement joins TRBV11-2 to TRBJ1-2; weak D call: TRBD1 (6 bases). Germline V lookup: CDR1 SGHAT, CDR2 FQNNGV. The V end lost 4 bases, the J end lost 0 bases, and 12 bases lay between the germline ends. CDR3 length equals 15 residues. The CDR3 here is CASSSTGLANYGYTF. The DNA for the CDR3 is TGTGCCAGCAGCTCGACAGGCCTAGCTAACTATGGCTACACCTTC. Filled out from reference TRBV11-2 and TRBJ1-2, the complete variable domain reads EAGVAQSPRYKIIEKRQSVAFWCNPISGHATLYWYQQILGQGPKLLIQFQNNGVVDDSQLPKDRFSAERLKGVDSTLKIQPAKLEDSAVYLCASSSTGLANYGYTFGSGTRLTVV.

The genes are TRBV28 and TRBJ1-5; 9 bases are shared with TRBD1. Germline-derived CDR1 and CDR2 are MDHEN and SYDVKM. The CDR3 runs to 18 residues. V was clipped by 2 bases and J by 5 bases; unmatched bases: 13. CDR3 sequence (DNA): TGTGCCAGCAGTTTACCCGGGACCGGGACAGGGTTGTATCAGCCCCAGCATTTT. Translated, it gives CASSLPGTGTGLYQPQHF.

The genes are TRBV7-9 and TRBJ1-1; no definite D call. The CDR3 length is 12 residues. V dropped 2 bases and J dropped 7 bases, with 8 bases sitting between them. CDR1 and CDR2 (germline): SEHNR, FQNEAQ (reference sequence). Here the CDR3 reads CASSLSGGEAFF. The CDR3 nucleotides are TGTGCCAGCAGCTTATCTGGAGGTGAAGCTTTCTTT.

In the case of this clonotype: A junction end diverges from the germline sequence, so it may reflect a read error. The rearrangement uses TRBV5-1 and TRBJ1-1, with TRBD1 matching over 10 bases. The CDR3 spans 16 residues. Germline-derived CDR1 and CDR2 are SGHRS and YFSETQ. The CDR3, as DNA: TGCGCCAGCAGCCCCGGGACAGGGGTCTTGAAAACTGAAGCTTTCTTT. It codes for CASSPGTGVLKTEAFF.

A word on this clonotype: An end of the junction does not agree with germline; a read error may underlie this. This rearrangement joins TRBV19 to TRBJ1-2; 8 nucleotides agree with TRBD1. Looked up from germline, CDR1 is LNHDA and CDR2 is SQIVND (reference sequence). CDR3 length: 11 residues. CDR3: CASSLRDRPSF. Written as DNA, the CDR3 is TGTGCCAGTAGTTTAAGGGACAGGCCTTCCTTC.

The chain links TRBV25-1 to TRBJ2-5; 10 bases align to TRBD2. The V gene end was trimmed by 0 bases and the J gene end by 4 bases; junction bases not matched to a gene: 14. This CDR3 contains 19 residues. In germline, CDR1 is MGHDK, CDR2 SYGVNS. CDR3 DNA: TGTGCCAGCAGTGAATATGGGCTAGCGGGAGCAGGGAGTGGAGAGACCCAGTACTTC. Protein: CASSEYGLAGAGSGETQYF. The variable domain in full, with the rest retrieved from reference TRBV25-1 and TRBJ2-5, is EADIYQTPRYLVIGTGKKITLECSQTMGHDKMYWYQQDPGMELHLIHYSYGVNSTEKGDLSSESTVSRIRTEHFPLTLESARPSHTSQYLCASSEYGLAGAGSGETQYFGPGTRLLVL.

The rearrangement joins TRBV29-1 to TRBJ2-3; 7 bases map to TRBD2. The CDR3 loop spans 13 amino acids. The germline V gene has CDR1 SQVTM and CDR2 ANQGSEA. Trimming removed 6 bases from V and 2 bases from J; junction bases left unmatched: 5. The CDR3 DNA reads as TGCAGCGTGTCCCGGGACTACACAGATACGCAGTATTTT. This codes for CSVSRDYTDTQYF.

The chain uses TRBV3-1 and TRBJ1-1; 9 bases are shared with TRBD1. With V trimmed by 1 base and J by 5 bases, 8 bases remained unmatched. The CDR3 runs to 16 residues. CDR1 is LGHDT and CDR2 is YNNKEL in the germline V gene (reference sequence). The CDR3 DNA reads TGTGCCAGCAGCCAAGTCACAGGGGGCGCTGAGACTGAAGCTTTCTTT. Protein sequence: CASSQVTGGAETEAFF.

The CDR3 region is CASSRGDRGTFF. CDR3 coding DNA: TGTGCCAGCAGCCGAGGGGACAGGGGAACTTTCTTT. The chain joins TRBV3-1 to TRBJ1-1; TRBD1 matches 10 bases. Germline V gene data show CDR1 as LGHDT and CDR2 as YNNKEL (reference sequence). The CDR3 length is 12 residues. The trim removed 4 bases at V and 12 bases at J, leaving 5 bases unmatched.

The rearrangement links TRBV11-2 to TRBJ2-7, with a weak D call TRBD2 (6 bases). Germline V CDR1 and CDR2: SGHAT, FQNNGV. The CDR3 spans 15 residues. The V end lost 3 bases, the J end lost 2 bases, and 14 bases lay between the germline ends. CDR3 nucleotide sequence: TGTGCCAGCAGCTTTAGCGGTACCGATCCCTACGAGCAGTACTTC. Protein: CASSFSGTDPYEQYF. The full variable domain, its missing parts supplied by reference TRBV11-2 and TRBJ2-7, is EAGVAQSPRYKIIEKRQSVAFWCNPISGHATLYWYQQILGQGPKLLIQFQNNGVVDDSQLPKDRFSAERLKGVDSTLKIQPAKLEDSAVYLCASSFSGTDPYEQYFGPGTRLTVT.

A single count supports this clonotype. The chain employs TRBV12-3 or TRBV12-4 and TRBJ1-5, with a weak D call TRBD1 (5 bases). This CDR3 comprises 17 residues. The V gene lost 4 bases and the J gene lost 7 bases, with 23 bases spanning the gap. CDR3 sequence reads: CASSSPSGLTGGQPQHF. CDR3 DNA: TGTGCCAGCAGTTCCCCCTCTGGACTGACCGGGGGGCAGCCCCAGCATTTT.

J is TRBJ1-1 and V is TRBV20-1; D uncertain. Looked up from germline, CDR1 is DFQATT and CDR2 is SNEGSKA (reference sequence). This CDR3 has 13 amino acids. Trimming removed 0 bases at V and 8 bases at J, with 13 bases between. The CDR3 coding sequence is TGCAGTGCTAGAGATGGTCGGCAGCGAGAAGCTTTCTTT. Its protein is CSARDGRQREAFF.

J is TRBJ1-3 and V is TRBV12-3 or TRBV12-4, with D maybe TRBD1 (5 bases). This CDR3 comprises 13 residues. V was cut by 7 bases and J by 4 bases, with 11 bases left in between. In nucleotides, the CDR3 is TGTGCCAGCAATCGACAGCCAGGAAACACCATATATTTT. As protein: CASNRQPGNTIYF.

The CDR3 loop reads CASSPRQQAVAKNIQYF. DNA of the CDR3: TGTGCCAGCAGCCCACGACAGCAGGCTGTAGCCAAAAACATTCAGTACTTC. The chain has TRBV7-9 and TRBJ2-4; D possibly corresponds to TRBD1 (5 bases). V dropped 5 bases and J dropped 0 bases, with 17 bases sitting between them. Germline V CDR1 and CDR2: SEHNR, FQNEAQ (reference sequence). The CDR3 is made up of 17 amino acids.

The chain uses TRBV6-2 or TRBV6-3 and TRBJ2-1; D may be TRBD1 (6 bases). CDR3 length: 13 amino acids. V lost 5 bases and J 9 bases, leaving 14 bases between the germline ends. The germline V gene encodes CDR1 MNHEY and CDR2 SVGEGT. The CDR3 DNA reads TGTGCCAGCAGTCAACAGGGTTATCGTGAGCAGTTCTTC. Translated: CASSQQGYREQFF.

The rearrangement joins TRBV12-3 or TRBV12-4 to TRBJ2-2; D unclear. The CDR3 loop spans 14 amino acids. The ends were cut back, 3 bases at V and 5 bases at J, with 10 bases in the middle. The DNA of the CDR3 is TGTGCCAGCAGTTTTGGATTAGAGACCGGGGAGCTGTTTTTT. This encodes CASSFGLETGELFF.

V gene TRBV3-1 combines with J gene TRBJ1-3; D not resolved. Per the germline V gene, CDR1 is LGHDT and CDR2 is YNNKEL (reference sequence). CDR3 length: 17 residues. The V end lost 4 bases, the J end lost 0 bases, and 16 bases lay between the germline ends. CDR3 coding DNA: TGTGCCAGCAGCCTATCCCCAAGCATCTTCTCTGGAAACACCATATATTTT. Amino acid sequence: CASSLSPSIFSGNTIYF.